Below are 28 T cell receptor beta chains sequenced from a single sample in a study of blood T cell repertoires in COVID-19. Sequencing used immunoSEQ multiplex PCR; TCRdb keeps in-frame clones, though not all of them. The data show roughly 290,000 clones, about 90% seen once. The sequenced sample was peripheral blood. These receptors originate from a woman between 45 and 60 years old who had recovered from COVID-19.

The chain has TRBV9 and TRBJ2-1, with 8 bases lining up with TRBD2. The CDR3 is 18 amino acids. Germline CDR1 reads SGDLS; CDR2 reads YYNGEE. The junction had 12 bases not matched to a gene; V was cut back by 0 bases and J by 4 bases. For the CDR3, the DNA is TGTGCCAGCAGCGTAGGGGTCACGAGGACTAGCAGATACAATGAGCAGTTCTTC. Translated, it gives CASSVGVTRTSRYNEQFF.

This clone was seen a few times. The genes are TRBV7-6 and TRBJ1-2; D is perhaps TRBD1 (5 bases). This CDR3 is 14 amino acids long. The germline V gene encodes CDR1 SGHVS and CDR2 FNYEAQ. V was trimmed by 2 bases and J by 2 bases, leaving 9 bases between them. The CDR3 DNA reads TGTGCCAGCAGCTTATTTGGGGGGAACTATGGCTACACCTTC. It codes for CASSLFGGNYGYTF. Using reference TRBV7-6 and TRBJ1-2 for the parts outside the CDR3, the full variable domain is GAGVSQSPRYKVTKRGQDVALRCDPISGHVSLYWYRQALGQGPEFLTYFNYEAQQDKSGLPNDRFSAERPEGSISTLTIQRTEQRDSAMYRCASSLFGGNYGYTFGSGTRLTVV.

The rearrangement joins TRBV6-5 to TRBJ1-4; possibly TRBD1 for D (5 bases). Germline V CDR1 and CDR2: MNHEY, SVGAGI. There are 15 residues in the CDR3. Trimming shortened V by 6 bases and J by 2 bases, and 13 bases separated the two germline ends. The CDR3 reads CASSATGHTNEKLFF. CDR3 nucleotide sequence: TGTGCCAGCAGCGCGACTGGACACACTAATGAAAAACTGTTTTTT.

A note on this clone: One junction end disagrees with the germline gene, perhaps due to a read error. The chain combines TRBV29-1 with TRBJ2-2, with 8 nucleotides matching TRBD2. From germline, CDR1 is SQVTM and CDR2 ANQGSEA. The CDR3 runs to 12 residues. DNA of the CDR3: TGCAGCGTTTTTGCCACGGGAGGGGGGCTGTTTTTT. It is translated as CSVFATGGGLFF.

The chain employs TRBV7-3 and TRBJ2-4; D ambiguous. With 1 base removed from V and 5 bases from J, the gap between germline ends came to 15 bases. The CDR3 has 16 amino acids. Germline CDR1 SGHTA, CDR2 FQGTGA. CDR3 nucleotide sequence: TGTGCCAGCAGCTTAAGCCCTGCTAGTGGCCAAAACATTCAGTACTTC. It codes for CASSLSPASGQNIQYF.

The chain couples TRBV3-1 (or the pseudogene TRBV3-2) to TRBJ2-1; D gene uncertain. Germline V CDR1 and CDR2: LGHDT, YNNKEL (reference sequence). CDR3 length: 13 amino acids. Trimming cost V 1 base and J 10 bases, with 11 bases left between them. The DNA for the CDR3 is TGTGCCAGCAGCCAAGCGTCAGGATCGGAGCAGTTCTTC. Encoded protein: CASSQASGSEQFF.

CDR3: CASSINSGGGDEQYF. The CDR3 nucleotides are TGTGCCAGCAGTATAAACTCAGGGGGCGGGGACGAGCAGTACTTC. V gene TRBV6-5 combines with J gene TRBJ2-7; 8 bases are shared with TRBD1. The CDR3 totals 15 residues. Germline CDR1 is MNHEY and CDR2 is SVGAGI. Trimming cost V 5 bases and J 5 bases; bases outside gene matches: 11.

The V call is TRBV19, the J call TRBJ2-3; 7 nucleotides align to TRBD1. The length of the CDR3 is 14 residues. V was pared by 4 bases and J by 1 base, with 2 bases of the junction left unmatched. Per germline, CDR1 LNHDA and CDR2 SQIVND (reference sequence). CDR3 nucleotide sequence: TGTGCCAGTAGTAGACAGGGCCGCACAGATACGCAGTATTTT. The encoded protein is CASSRQGRTDTQYF.

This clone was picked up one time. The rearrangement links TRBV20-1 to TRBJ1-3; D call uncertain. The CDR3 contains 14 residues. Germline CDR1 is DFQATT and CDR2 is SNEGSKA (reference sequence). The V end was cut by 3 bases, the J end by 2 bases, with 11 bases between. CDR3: CSASRGIAGNTIYF. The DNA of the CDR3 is TGCAGTGCTAGTCGGGGTATAGCTGGAAACACCATATATTTT.

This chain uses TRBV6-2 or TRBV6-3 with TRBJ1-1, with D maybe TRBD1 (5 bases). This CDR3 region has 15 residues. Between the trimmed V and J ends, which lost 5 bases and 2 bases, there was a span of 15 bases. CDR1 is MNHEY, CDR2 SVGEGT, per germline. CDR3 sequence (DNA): TGTGCCAGCAGTAGACCCGACAGACCAAACACTGAAGCTTTCTTT. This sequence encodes CASSRPDRPNTEAFF.

The CDR3 DNA reads TGTGCCAGCAGCTCCCTTACCGGGACATATAACACCGGGGAGCTGTTTTTT. Translating it yields CASSSLTGTYNTGELFF. V and J are TRBV7-2 and TRBJ2-2, with D possibly matching TRBD1 (6 bases). V shed 4 bases and J shed 2 bases, with 17 bases lying between them. The CDR3 extends over 17 amino acids. In germline, CDR1 is SGHTA, CDR2 FQGNSA.

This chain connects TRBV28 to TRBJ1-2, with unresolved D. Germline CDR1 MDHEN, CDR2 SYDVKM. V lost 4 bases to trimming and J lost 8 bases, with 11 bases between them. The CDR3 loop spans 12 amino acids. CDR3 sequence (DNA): TGTGCCAGCAGTTCCCGGAGAAACGGCTACACCTTC. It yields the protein CASSSRRNGYTF.

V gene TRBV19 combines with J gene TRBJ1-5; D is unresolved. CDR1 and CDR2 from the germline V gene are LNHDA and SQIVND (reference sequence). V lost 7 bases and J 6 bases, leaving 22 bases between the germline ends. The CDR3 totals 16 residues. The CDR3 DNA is TGTGCCAGTACCATCACGATTTTAGGACTCGGTCAGCCCCAGCATTTT. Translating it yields CASTITILGLGQPQHF.

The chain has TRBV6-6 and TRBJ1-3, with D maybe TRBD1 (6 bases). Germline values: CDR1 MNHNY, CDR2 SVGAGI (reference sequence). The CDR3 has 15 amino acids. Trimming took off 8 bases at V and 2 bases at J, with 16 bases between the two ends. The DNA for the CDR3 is TGTGCCAGCCGAAGGGAGGGGGTCACTGGAAACACCATATATTTT. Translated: CASRREGVTGNTIYF.

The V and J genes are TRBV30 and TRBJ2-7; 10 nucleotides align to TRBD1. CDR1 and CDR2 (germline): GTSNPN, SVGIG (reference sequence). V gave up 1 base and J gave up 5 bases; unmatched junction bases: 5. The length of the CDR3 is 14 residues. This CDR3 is CAWSEDRGFHEQYF. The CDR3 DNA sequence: TGTGCCTGGAGTGAGGACAGGGGGTTCCACGAGCAGTACTTC.

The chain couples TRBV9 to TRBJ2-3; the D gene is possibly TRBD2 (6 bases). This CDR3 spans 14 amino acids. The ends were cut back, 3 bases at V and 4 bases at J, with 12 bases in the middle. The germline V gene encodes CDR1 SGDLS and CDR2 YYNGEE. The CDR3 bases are TGTGCCAGCAGCGATCGGGACTCAGCAGATACGCAGTATTTT. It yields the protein CASSDRDSADTQYF. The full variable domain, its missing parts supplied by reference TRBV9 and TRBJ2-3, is DSGVTQTPKHLITATGQRVTLRCSPRSGDLSVYWYQQSLDQGLQFLIQYYNGEERAKGNILERFSAQQFPDLHSELNLSSLELGDSALYFCASSDRDSADTQYFGPGTRLTVL.

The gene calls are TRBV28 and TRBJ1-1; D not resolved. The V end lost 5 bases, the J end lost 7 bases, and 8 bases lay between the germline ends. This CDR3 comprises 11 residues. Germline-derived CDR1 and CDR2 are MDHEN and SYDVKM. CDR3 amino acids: CASSAADEAFF. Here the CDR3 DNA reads TGTGCCAGCAGTGCCGCAGATGAAGCTTTCTTT.

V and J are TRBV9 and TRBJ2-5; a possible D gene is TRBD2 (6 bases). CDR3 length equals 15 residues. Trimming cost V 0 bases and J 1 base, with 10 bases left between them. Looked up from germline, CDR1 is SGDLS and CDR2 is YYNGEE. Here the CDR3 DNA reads TGTGCCAGCAGCGTAGGCGGGGCAGGCCAAGAGACCCAGTACTTC. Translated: CASSVGGAGQETQYF.

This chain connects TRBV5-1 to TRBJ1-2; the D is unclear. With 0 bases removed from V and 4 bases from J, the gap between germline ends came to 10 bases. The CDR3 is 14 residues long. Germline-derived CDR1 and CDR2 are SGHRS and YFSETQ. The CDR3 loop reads CASSLVSGLYGYTF. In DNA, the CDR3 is TGCGCCAGCAGCTTGGTTTCAGGACTCTATGGCTACACCTTC. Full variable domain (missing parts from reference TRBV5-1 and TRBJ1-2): KAGVTQTPRYLIKTRGQQVTLSCSPISGHRSVSWYQQTPGQGLQFLFEYFSETQRNKGNFPGRFSGRQFSNSRSEMNVSTLELGDSALYLCASSLVSGLYGYTFGSGTRLTVV.

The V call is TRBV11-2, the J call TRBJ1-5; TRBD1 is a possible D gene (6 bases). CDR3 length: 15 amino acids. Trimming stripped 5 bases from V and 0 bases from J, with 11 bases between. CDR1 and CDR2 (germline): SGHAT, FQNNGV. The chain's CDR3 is CASSQTGSSNQPQHF. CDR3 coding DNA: TGTGCCAGCAGCCAAACAGGGAGTAGCAATCAGCCCCAGCATTTT.

The CDR3 bases are TGTGCTAGTGGTTTAGAATTGGGGGGGGGTACTGAAGCTTTCTTT. Translated, it gives CASGLELGGGTEAFF. V gene TRBV12-5 combines with J gene TRBJ1-1, with D perhaps TRBD1 (5 bases). CDR1 and CDR2 from the germline V gene are LGHNT and FRNRAP. CDR3 length: 15 residues. V was trimmed by 3 bases and J by 5 bases, leaving 16 bases between them. The full variable domain, its missing parts supplied by reference TRBV12-5 and TRBJ1-1, is DARVTQTPRHKVTEMGQEVTMRCQPILGHNTVFWYRQTMMQGLELLAYFRNRAPLDDSGMPKDRFSAEMPDATLATLKIQPSEPRDSAVYFCASGLELGGGTEAFFGQGTRLTVV.

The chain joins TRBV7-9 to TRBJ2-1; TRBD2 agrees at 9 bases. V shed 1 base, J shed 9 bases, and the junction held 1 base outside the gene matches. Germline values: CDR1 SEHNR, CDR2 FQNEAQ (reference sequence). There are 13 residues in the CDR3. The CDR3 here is CASSLVLAGEQFF. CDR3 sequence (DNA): TGTGCCAGCAGCTTAGTACTAGCGGGTGAGCAGTTCTTC.

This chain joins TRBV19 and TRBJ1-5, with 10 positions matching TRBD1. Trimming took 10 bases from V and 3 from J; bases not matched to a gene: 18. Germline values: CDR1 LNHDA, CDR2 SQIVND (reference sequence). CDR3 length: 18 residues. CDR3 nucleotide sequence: TGTGCCACCAGTAGTTCCCGCCCCGGGACAGGGGACAATCAGCCCCAGCATTTT. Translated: CATSSSRPGTGDNQPQHF.

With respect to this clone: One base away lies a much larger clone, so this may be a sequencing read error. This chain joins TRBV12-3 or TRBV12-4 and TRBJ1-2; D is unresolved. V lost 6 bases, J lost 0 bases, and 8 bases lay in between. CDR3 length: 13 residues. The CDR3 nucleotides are TGTGCCAGCAGCCCGAGTGCTAACTATGGCTACACCTTC. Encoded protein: CASSPSANYGYTF.

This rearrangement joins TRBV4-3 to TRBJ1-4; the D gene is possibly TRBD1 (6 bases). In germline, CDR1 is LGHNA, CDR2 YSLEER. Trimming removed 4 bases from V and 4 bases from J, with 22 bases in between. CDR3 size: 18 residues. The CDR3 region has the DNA TGCGCCAGCAGCCCAAGGGGGGGCGCAGGGAATGGTAATGAAAAACTGTTTTTT. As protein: CASSPRGGAGNGNEKLFF.

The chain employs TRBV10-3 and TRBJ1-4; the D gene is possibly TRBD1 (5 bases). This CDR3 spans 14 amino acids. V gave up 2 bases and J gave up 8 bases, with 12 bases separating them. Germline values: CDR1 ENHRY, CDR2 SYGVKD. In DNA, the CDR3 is TGTGCCATCAGTGAGGGGGGGGTCGGCGAAAAACTGTTTTTT. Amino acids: CAISEGGVGEKLFF.

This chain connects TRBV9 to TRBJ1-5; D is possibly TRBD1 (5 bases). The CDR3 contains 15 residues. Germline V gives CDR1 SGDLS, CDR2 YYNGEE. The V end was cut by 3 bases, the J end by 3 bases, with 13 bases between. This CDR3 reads CASSARGGINQPQHF. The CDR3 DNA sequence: TGTGCCAGCAGCGCTCGGGGGGGAATCAATCAGCCCCAGCATTTT.

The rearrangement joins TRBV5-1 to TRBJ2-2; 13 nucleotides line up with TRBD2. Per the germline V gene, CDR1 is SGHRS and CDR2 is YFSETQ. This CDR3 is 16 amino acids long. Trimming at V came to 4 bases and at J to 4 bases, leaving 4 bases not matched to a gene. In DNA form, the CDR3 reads TGCGCCAGCAGCACCGGACTAGCGGGAGCCACCGGGGAGCTGTTTTTT. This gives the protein CASSTGLAGATGELFF.